These 14 T cell receptor beta chains share one sample of origin, sequenced in a study of shared clonotypes between healthy human individuals. Clones were sequenced by immunoSEQ multiplex PCR, and TCRdb holds only the in-frame ones, with some missing. Among more than 2,000,000 clones listed, just over 90% were seen once. Sequenced: naive CD4+ T cells sorted from blood. Subset defined: CD45RA+ positively selected. The receptors stem from a man aged 18 to 29 in good health.

This clone was observed a handful of times. This clone may be a read error of a much larger clone one base away. Other nucleotide sequences from this sample produce the same CDR3. The chain joins TRBV7-2 to TRBJ2-5; D call uncertain. The germline V gene encodes CDR1 SGHTA and CDR2 FQGNSA. The CDR3 is 11 residues long. The V and J ends lost 3 bases and 2 bases respectively, with 1 base between them. For the CDR3, the DNA is TGTGCCAGCAGCTTTCAAGAGACCCAGTACTTC. It codes for CASSFQETQYF.

This clone was detected once. This rearrangement joins TRBV9 to TRBJ2-5; 8 bases are a match to TRBD1. The CDR3 sequence is 15 residues long. Germline V CDR1 and CDR2: SGDLS, YYNGEE. After removal of 0 bases from V and 5 bases from J, the junction contained 6 bases not matched to a gene. CDR3 nucleotides: TGTGCCAGCAGCGTAGGGACAGGGAAGGCGGAGACCCAGTACTTC. It encodes CASSVGTGKAETQYF. Full variable domain (remainder filled in from reference TRBV9 and TRBJ2-5): DSGVTQTPKHLITATGQRVTLRCSPRSGDLSVYWYQQSLDQGLQFLIQYYNGEERAKGNILERFSAQQFPDLHSELNLSSLELGDSALYFCASSVGTGKAETQYFGPGTRLLVL.

This clone has a single count. The chain uses TRBV11-2 and TRBJ2-5; possibly TRBD1 for D (6 bases). CDR3 length: 15 residues. With 0 bases removed from V and 5 bases from J, the gap between germline ends came to 13 bases. The germline V gene encodes CDR1 SGHAT and CDR2 FQNNGV. The CDR3 coding sequence is TGTGCCAGCAGCTTAGAGGGGGCAGAGGGCGAGACCCAGTACTTC. Translation: CASSLEGAEGETQYF.

V gene TRBV4-3 combines with J gene TRBJ1-2, with D uncertain. Between the trimmed V and J ends, which lost 0 bases and 4 bases, there was a span of 9 bases. The CDR3 runs 14 residues. Looked up from germline, CDR1 is LGHNA and CDR2 is YSLEER. The CDR3 coding sequence is TGCGCCAGCAGCCAAGAAGGTGCGGTCTATGGCTACACCTTC. Translated: CASSQEGAVYGYTF.

This chain joins TRBV7-2 and TRBJ1-1, with no clear D. The germline V gene encodes CDR1 SGHTA and CDR2 FQGNSA. The V end was cut by 4 bases, the J end by 4 bases, with 28 bases between. This CDR3 region has 19 residues. CDR3 region: CASSSQRVWEKIPGTEAFF. The CDR3 nucleotides are TGTGCCAGCAGCTCACAAAGGGTATGGGAGAAAATTCCGGGCACTGAAGCTTTCTTT.

This clone was observed once. The chain links TRBV4-1 to TRBJ2-5; a possible D gene is TRBD2 (5 bases). The CDR3 spans 14 residues. Trimming took 1 base from V and 5 from J, leaving 11 bases between them. Germline V lookup: CDR1 MGHRA, CDR2 YSYEKL. The CDR3 loop reads CASSQVRAEETQYF. The CDR3 DNA reads as TGCGCCAGCAGCCAAGTGCGGGCGGAGGAGACCCAGTACTTC.

CDR3 in DNA: TGTGCCAGCAGGGCGGACGCCTTTAATTCACCCCTCCACTTT. Translating gives CASRADAFNSPLHF. The chain uses TRBV27 and TRBJ1-6; D is uncertain. V lost 6 bases to trimming and J lost 6 bases, with 12 bases between them. The CDR3 has 14 amino acids. The germline V gene has CDR1 MNHEY and CDR2 SMNVEV (reference sequence).

V and J are TRBV11-2 and TRBJ2-1, with a weak D call TRBD2 (6 bases). The V and J ends lost 5 bases and 6 bases respectively, with 17 bases between them. This CDR3 is 15 amino acids long. From germline, CDR1 is SGHAT and CDR2 FQNNGV. The CDR3 loop reads CASSLATSLGNEQFF. The CDR3 DNA reads TGTGCCAGCAGCCTCGCCACTAGCCTAGGCAATGAGCAGTTCTTC. The whole variable domain, remainder taken from reference TRBV11-2 and TRBJ2-1, is EAGVAQSPRYKIIEKRQSVAFWCNPISGHATLYWYQQILGQGPKLLIQFQNNGVVDDSQLPKDRFSAERLKGVDSTLKIQPAKLEDSAVYLCASSLATSLGNEQFFGPGTRLTVL.

This chain joins TRBV6-6 and TRBJ2-7; 7 nucleotides agree with TRBD1. The CDR3 runs to 15 residues. Germline V CDR1 and CDR2: MNHNY, SVGAGI (reference sequence). V shed 6 bases and J 0 bases; nucleotides not matched to a gene: 8. DNA for the CDR3: TGTGCCAGCAGCACAGGGGTACGCCGCTCCTACGAGCAGTACTTC. Residues: CASSTGVRRSYEQYF.

With respect to this clone: Other DNA sequences in the same sample also yield this CDR3. The chain recombines TRBV5-1 with TRBJ1-1; no definite D call. In germline, CDR1 is SGHRS, CDR2 YFSETQ. V lost 0 bases to trimming and J lost 2 bases, with 8 bases between them. The CDR3 contains 14 residues. CDR3 sequence: CASSLGGSNTEAFF. In DNA, the CDR3 is TGCGCCAGCAGCTTGGGAGGGAGTAACACTGAAGCTTTCTTT.

This chain links TRBV27 with TRBJ1-1, with 9 bases matching TRBD1. J lost 11 bases, V lost 5 bases, and 9 bases had no gene match. Germline values: CDR1 MNHEY, CDR2 SMNVEV (reference sequence). This CDR3 has 13 amino acids. CDR3: CASSIRGQGRAFF. CDR3 coding DNA: TGTGCCAGCAGTATACGGGGACAGGGCCGGGCTTTCTTT.

This clone appeared once. The chain has TRBV2 and TRBJ2-4; TRBD2 aligns across 8 bases. J gave up 4 bases and V 4 bases, and 3 bases lay outside the gene matches. Germline CDR1 and CDR2: SNHLY and FYNNEI. The CDR3 is 14 residues long. The CDR3 DNA sequence: TGTGCCAGCAGTGGAACTAGCGGTAAAAACATTCAGTACTTC. As protein: CASSGTSGKNIQYF.

This chain joins TRBV5-4 and TRBJ2-6, with D maybe TRBD2 (6 bases). Per the germline V gene, CDR1 is SGHNT and CDR2 is YYREEE (reference sequence). CDR3 size: 16 residues. V shed 0 bases and J shed 4 bases, with 11 bases lying between them. The CDR3 DNA reads as TGTGCCAGCAGCTTGGTCGGGGGTTCAGGGGCCAACGTCCTGACTTTC. Protein: CASSLVGGSGANVLTF. Combining the CDR3 with reference TRBV5-4 and TRBJ2-6 gives the whole variable domain ETGVTQSPTHLIKTRGQQVTLRCSSQSGHNTVSWYQQALGQGPQFIFQYYREEENGRGNFPPRFSGLQFPNYSSELNVNALELDDSALYLCASSLVGGSGANVLTFGAGSRLTVL.

The chain couples TRBV6-5 to TRBJ1-1; tentatively, D is TRBD1 (5 bases). Per the germline V gene, CDR1 is MNHEY and CDR2 is SVGAGI. The CDR3 totals 14 residues. The ends were cut back, 0 bases at V and 5 bases at J, with 10 bases in the middle. For the CDR3, the DNA is TGTGCCAGCAGTTACTCGATTGAGGGGACTGAAGCTTTCTTT. Protein sequence: CASSYSIEGTEAFF.